These T cell receptor beta chains were read from a single sample in a study of T cells in Graves' hyperthyroidism and ophthalmopathy. Using its own MiXCR run on the multiplex PCR reads, TCRdb lists one record per CDR3 protein. The sample carries some 500,000 distinct CDR3 sequences, about 15% recorded once. The sequenced sample was blood. All receptors derive from a young woman with Graves' hyperthyroidism. CDR3s include the opening cysteine and the closing phenylalanine or tryptophan. Fields, in order: J gene, V gene, clone size, D gene, CDR3 protein, CDR3 DNA. The D gene is left open where the match is weak. Not all rows give a size; the values are once, few, many and, for expanded clones, a class.

>TRBJ2-2|TRBV24-1|many|-
CATSDLPTVGAGELFF
TGTGCCACCAGTGACCTCCCGACAGTGGGGGCCGGGGAGCTGTTTTTT
>TRBJ2-4|TRBV7-3|-|-
CASSSRGQLAKNIQYF
TGTGCCAGCAGCTCGAGGGGCCAACTAGCCAAAAACATTCAGTACTTC
>TRBJ1-3|TRBV15|few|TRBD1
CATSRQNRGSGNTIYF
TGTGCCACCAGCAGACAAAACAGGGGATCTGGAAACACCATATATTTT
>TRBJ2-1|TRBV5-8|many|-
CASSIGLRGDNEQFF
TGTGCCAGCAGCATTGGACTCAGGGGGGACAATGAGCAGTTCTTC
>TRBJ2-1|TRBV11-2|many|-
CASRGPGRDNEQFF
TGTGCCAGCCGGGGGCCGGGACGGGACAATGAGCAGTTCTTC
>TRBJ2-7|TRBV12-3/TRBV12-4|many|TRBD1
CASSLPDRGHEQYF
TGTGCCAGCAGTTTACCCGACAGGGGCCACGAGCAGTACTTC
>TRBJ2-3|TRBV12-3/TRBV12-4|-|TRBD2
CASSSNTPGLAGGPTDTQYF
TGTGCCAGCAGTTCAAATACCCCGGGACTAGCGGGAGGGCCTACAGATACGCAGTATTTT
>TRBJ1-5|TRBV7-2|-|-
CASSLDGGSSQPQHF
TGTGCCAGCAGCTTAGATGGGGGCTCGAGTCAGCCCCAGCATTTT
>TRBJ1-2|TRBV27|many|-
CASSPLGGKNYGYTF
TGTGCCAGCAGTCCCCTGGGGGGCAAGAACTATGGCTACACCTTC
>TRBJ2-5|TRBV13|few|-
CASRPRVSETQYF
TGTGCCAGCAGACCCCGGGTTTCGGAGACCCAGTACTTC
>TRBJ1-1|TRBV27|many|TRBD1
CASSLSDRPLRAFF
TGTGCCAGCAGTTTATCGGACAGGCCCCTCAGGGCTTTCTTT
>TRBJ2-2|TRBV6-5|many|-
CASSYLGASESTGELFF
TGTGCCAGCAGTTACCTTGGGGCTAGCGAAAGCACCGGGGAGCTGTTTTTT
>TRBJ2-3|TRBV7-3|many|TRBD2
CASSLREGKLDTQYF
TGTGCCAGCAGCCTGCGGGAGGGCAAGCTAGATACGCAGTATTTT
>TRBJ1-5|TRBV6-1|many|-
CASSELEGKANQPQHF
TGTGCCAGCAGTGAATTGGAGGGGAAGGCAAATCAGCCCCAGCATTTT
>TRBJ2-5|TRBV3-1|many|TRBD2
CASTVLAGETQYF
TGTGCCAGCACCGTACTAGCGGGAGAGACCCAGTACTTC
>TRBJ1-4|TRBV5-1|few|TRBD1
CASSLNRDRGEKLFF
TGCGCCAGCAGCTTGAACCGGGACAGGGGTGAAAAACTGTTTTTT
>TRBJ2-7|TRBV29-1|few|TRBD1
CSVEGGTATYEQYF
TGCAGCGTTGAAGGGGGGACAGCAACCTACGAGCAGTACTTC
>TRBJ1-5|TRBV20-1|few|-
CSARDWVGQPQHF
TGCAGTGCTAGAGATTGGGTGGGTCAGCCCCAGCATTTT
>TRBJ1-2|TRBV30|many|TRBD1
CAWSPDRGSYGYTF
TGTGCCTGGAGTCCCGACAGGGGATCCTATGGCTACACCTTC
>TRBJ2-1|TRBV7-3|many|TRBD2
CASDPTGTTYNEQFF
TGTGCCAGCGACCCTACCGGGACTACGTACAATGAGCAGTTCTTC
>TRBJ2-1|TRBV19|many|TRBD2
CASSIGALANEQFF
TGTGCCAGTAGTATAGGGGCACTAGCGAATGAGCAGTTCTTC
>TRBJ1-4|TRBV5-1|many|TRBD1
CASSDGQGEEKLFF
TGCGCCAGCAGCGACGGACAGGGGGAGGAAAAACTGTTTTTT
>TRBJ1-1|TRBV5-1|-|-
CASSVGGGKTEASF
TGCGCCAGCAGCGTAGGGGGGGGGAAGACTGAAGCTTCCTTT
>TRBJ2-3|TRBV3-1|many|-
CASSHQVPTGRQTQYF
TGTGCCAGCAGCCACCAAGTCCCGACAGGCCGTCAGACGCAGTATTTT
>TRBJ1-4|TRBV18|many|-
CASSPVAGIERSEKLFF
TGTGCCAGCTCACCAGTGGCGGGCATAGAGCGCAGTGAAAAACTGTTTTTT
>TRBJ1-2|TRBV28|many|-
CASRRGPVTYGYTF
TGTGCCAGCAGGCGGGGCCCCGTTACCTATGGCTACACCTTC
>TRBJ2-3|TRBV2|many|TRBD2
CASSDLAGADTQYF
TGTGCCAGCAGTGACCTAGCGGGGGCAGATACGCAGTATTTT
>TRBJ2-1|TRBV20-1|many|-
CSARDSGTPKTNEQFF
TGCAGTGCTAGAGATAGTGGGACCCCGAAGACCAATGAGCAGTTCTTC
>TRBJ1-2|TRBV18|many|TRBD1
CASSPPGQGNYGYTF
TGTGCCAGCTCGCCCCCGGGACAGGGAAACTATGGCTACACCTTC
>TRBJ2-7|TRBV27|few|-
CVSSLQGPNEQYF
TGTGTCAGCAGTTTACAGGGTCCGAACGAGCAGTACTTC
>TRBJ1-1|TRBV6-1|many|TRBD1
CASSWTGGGDTEAFF
TGTGCCAGCAGTTGGACAGGAGGGGGTGACACTGAAGCTTTCTTT
>TRBJ1-6|TRBV9|-|-
CASSVGTEGVGSPLHF
TGTGCCAGCAGCGTAGGGACCGAGGGGGTCGGTTCACCCCTCCACTTT
>TRBJ2-7|TRBV13|many|TRBD2
CASSSSGLAGYEQYF
TGTGCCAGCAGCTCCTCGGGACTAGCGGGCTACGAGCAGTACTTC